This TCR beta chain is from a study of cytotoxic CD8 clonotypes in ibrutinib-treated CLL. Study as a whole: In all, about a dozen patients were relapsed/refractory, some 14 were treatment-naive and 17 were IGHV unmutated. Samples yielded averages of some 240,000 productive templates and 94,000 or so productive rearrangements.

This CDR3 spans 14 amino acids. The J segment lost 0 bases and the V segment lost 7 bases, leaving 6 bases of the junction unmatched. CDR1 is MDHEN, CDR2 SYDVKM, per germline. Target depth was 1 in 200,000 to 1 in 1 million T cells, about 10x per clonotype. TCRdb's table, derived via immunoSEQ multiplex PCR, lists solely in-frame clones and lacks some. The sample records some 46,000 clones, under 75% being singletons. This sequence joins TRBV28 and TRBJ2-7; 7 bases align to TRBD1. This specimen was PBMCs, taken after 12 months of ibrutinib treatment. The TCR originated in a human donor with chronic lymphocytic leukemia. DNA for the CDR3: TGTGCCAGCAACGCCAGGGGGTTCTCCTACGAGCAGTACTTC. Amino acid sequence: CASNARGFSYEQYF.